This T cell receptor beta chain was recovered during a study of identifying expanded T cells in peripheral blood. Study-wide results and limits: Technical replicates showed around 1.2 changed clones; roughly two weeks roughly 16; four weeks 19.

With regard to this clone: Its specificity is not known.

Using immunoSEQ multiplex PCR, the repertoire was profiled, and TCRdb retains in-frame clones only, with some absent. The profile shows about 100,000 clones, approximately 88% of them singletons. The sequenced sample consisted of blood. The TCR originated in a person between 18 and 70 years old in good health.

The CDR3 nucleotides read TGTGCCAGCAGCCCCGACAGGGGTTATGGCGAGCAGTACTTC. This codes for CASSPDRGYGEQYF. This chain connects TRBV27 to TRBJ2-7; 8 bases fit TRBD1. CDR1 is MNHEY, CDR2 SMNVEV, per germline (reference sequence). CDR3 length equals 14 residues. Trimming took 6 bases from V and 6 from J; bases not matched to a gene: 10.